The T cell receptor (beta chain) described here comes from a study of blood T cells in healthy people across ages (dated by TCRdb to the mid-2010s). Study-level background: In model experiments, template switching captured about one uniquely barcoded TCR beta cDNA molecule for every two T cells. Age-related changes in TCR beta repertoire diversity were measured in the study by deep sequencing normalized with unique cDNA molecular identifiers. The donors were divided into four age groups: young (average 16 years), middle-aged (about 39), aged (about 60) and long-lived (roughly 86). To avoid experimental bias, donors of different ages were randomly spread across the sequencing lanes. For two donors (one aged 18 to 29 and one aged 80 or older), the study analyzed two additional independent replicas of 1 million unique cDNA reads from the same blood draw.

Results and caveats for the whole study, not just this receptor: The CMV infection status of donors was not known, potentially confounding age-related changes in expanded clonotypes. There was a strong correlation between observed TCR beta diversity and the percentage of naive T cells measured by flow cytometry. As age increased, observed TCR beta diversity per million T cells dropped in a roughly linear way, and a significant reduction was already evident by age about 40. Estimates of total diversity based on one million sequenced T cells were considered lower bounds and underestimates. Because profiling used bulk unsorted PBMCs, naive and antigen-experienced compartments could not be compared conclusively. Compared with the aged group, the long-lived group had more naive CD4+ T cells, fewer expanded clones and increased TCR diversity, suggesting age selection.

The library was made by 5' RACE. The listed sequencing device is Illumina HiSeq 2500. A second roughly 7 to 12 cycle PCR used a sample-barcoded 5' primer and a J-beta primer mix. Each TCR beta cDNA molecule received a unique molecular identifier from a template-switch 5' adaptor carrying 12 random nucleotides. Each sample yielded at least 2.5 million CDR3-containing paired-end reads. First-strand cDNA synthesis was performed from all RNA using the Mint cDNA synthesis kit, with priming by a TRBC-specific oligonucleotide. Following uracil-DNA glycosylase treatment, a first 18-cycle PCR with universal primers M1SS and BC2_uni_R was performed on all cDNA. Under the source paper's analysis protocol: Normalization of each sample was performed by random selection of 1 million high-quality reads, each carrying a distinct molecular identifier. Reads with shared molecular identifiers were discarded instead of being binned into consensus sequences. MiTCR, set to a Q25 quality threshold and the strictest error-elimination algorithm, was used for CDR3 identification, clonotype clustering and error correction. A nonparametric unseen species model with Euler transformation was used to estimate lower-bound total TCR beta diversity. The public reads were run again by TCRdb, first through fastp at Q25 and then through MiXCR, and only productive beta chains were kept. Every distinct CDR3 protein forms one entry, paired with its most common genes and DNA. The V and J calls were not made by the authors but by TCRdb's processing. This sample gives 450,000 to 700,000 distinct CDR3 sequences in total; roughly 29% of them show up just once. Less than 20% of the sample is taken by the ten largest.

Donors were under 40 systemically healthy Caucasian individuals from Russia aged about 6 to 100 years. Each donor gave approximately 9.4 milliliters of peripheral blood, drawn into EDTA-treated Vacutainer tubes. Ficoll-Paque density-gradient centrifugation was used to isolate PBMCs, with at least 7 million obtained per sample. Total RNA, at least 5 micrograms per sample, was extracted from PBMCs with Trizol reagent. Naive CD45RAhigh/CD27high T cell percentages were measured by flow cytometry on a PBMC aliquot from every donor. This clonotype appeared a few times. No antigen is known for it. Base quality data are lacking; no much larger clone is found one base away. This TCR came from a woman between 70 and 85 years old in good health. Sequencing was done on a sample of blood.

CDR3 protein: CASSQLEGQETQYF. The DNA sequence is TGTGCCAGCAGCCAACTAGAGGGACAAGAGACCCAGTACTTC. The chain is made from TRBV4-2 and TRBJ2-5; a tentative D call is TRBD2 (5 bases match). Including the terminal cysteine and phenylalanine, the CDR3 comprises 14 residues. Only the CDR3 DNA is retained, 42 bases long and in frame from the first base. The V and J ends are trimmed by 2 bases and 2 bases, leaving 9 bases between them. Taken from the germline V gene, the CDR1 and CDR2 loops are LGHNA and YNFKEQ.